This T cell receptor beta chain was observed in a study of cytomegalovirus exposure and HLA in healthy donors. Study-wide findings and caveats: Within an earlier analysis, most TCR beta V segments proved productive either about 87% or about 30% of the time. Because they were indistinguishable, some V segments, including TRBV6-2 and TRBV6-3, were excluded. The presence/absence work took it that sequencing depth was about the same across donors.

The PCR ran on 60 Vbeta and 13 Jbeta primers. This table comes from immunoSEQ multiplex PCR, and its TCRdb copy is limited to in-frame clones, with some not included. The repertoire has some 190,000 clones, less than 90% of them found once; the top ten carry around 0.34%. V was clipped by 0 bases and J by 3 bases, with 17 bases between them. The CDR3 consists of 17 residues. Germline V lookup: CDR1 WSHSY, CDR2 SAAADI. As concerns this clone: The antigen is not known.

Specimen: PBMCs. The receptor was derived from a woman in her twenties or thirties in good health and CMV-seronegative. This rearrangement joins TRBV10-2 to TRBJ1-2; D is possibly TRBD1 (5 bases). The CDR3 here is CASSESNIWTIDYGYTF. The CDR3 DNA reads TGCGCCAGCAGTGAGTCGAATATATGGACAATCGACTATGGCTACACCTTC.